These 17 T cell receptor beta chains were all obtained from the same sample, sequenced in a study of cytomegalovirus exposure and HLA in healthy donors. The primer mix had 60 Vbeta and 13 Jbeta primers. TCRdb keeps only in-frame clones here, not all; method: immunoSEQ multiplex PCR. The table records around 100,000 clones, approximately 85% of them present only once. Sequencing used PBMCs. The receptors derive from a man under 40 in good health and CMV-seronegative.

The CDR3 loop reads CASRPRQGLGLAGVSEQYF. The CDR3 DNA sequence: TGTGCCAGCAGACCGAGACAGGGCCTGGGACTAGCGGGAGTCTCCGAGCAGTACTTC. The chain recombines TRBV28 with TRBJ2-7; 14 nucleotides agree with TRBD2. After removal of 6 bases from V and 6 bases from J, the junction contained 19 bases not matched to a gene. The germline V gene has CDR1 MDHEN and CDR2 SYDVKM. This CDR3 comprises 19 residues.

This chain's CDR3 is CASSQVPGNTGELFF. The CDR3 nucleotides read TGTGCCAGCAGCCAGGTTCCAGGAAACACCGGGGAGCTGTTTTTT. This chain connects TRBV14 to TRBJ2-2; D not resolved. Trimming pared 3 bases from V and 2 bases from J, leaving 10 bases between. CDR3 length equals 15 residues. The germline gives CDR1 SGHDN, CDR2 FVKESK.

CDR3: CASSVDSKAPGRAFF. The CDR3 DNA is TGTGCCAGCAGCGTAGACAGTAAGGCCCCAGGCCGGGCTTTCTTT. The chain carries TRBV9 and TRBJ1-1, with D hard to call. Per germline, CDR1 SGDLS and CDR2 YYNGEE. V shed 0 bases and J shed 11 bases, with 20 bases lying between them. This CDR3 has 15 amino acids.

The chain links TRBV5-1 to TRBJ2-7, with D tentatively TRBD1 or TRBD2 (6 bases each). Germline CDR1 and CDR2: SGHRS and YFSETQ. Trimming stripped 4 bases from V and 5 bases from J, with 16 bases between. This CDR3 comprises 14 residues. CDR3 region: CASSLEGVGNEQYF. CDR3 coding DNA: TGCGCCAGCAGCCTGGAGGGGGTTGGAAACGAGCAGTACTTC. Full variable domain (rest looked up from reference TRBV5-1 and TRBJ2-7): KAGVTQTPRYLIKTRGQQVTLSCSPISGHRSVSWYQQTPGQGLQFLFEYFSETQRNKGNFPGRFSGRQFSNSRSEMNVSTLELGDSALYLCASSLEGVGNEQYFGPGTRLTVT.

The rearrangement joins TRBV30 to TRBJ1-3, with TRBD1 matching 9 bases. CDR1 and CDR2 from the germline V gene are GTSNPN and SVGIG (reference sequence). J gave up 7 bases and V 5 bases, and 6 bases lay outside the gene matches. This CDR3 spans 13 amino acids. This CDR3 is CAWPATGGNTIYF. In nucleotides, the CDR3 is TGTGCCTGGCCAGCGACAGGGGGGAACACCATATATTTT.

In this sample, this clone turned up a few times. The chain recombines TRBV5-1 with TRBJ2-7; no firm D call. Trimming left V 0 bases short and J 1 base short, with 11 bases between. The CDR3 spans 15 residues. The germline CDR1 and CDR2 sequences are SGHRS and YFSETQ. The CDR3 DNA is TGCGCCAGCAGCTTGGGTTTCGTCTCGTCCTACGAGCAGTACTTC. It encodes CASSLGFVSSYEQYF. Variable domain in full (rest from reference TRBV5-1 and TRBJ2-7): KAGVTQTPRYLIKTRGQQVTLSCSPISGHRSVSWYQQTPGQGLQFLFEYFSETQRNKGNFPGRFSGRQFSNSRSEMNVSTLELGDSALYLCASSLGFVSSYEQYFGPGTRLTVT.

The chain joins TRBV30 to TRBJ2-3, with 10 bases fitting TRBD1. The CDR3 has 15 residues. V trimming: 2 bases; J trimming: 4 bases; junction bases outside the gene matches: 6. Germline V gene lookup returns CDR1 GTSNPN and CDR2 SVGIG (reference sequence). The CDR3 protein is CAWSTGTGEADTQYF. CDR3 coding DNA: TGTGCCTGGAGTACCGGGACAGGGGAAGCAGATACGCAGTATTTT.

The chain employs TRBV5-5 and TRBJ2-6; D is perhaps TRBD2 (5 bases). The CDR3 covers 19 residues. Germline V gene lookup returns CDR1 SGHKS and CDR2 YYEKEE (reference sequence). V was trimmed by 3 bases and J by 4 bases, leaving 23 bases between them. This chain's CDR3 is CASSSYNRARDAGANVLTF. CDR3 DNA sequence: TGTGCCAGCAGCTCCTATAACCGGGCCCGGGATGCAGGGGCCAACGTCCTGACTTTC. Filled out from reference TRBV5-5 and TRBJ2-6, the complete variable domain reads DAGVTQSPTHLIKTRGQQVTLRCSPISGHKSVSWYQQVLGQGPQFIFQYYEKEERGRGNFPDRFSARQFPNYSSELNVNALLLGDSALYLCASSSYNRARDAGANVLTFGAGSRLTVL.

This clone has more than one count but fewer than ten. The CDR3: CASSLQKALDREQYF. Written as DNA, the CDR3 is TGCGCCAGCAGCCTACAGAAGGCCCTCGACCGCGAGCAGTACTTC. The chain recombines TRBV5-1 with TRBJ2-7; D remains unclear. This CDR3 spans 15 amino acids. Deletions cut 4 bases from V and 6 bases from J, with 20 bases between. Per the germline V gene, CDR1 is SGHRS and CDR2 is YFSETQ.

V usage is TRBV5-1 and J usage is TRBJ1-4; D may be TRBD1 (5 bases). The CDR3 is 16 amino acids. V was cut by 3 bases and J by 3 bases, with 15 bases left in between. The germline V gene has CDR1 SGHRS and CDR2 YFSETQ. The CDR3 here is CASSSKNDSPNEKLFF. CDR3 coding DNA: TGCGCCAGCAGCTCAAAGAATGACAGTCCTAATGAAAAACTGTTTTTT.

This chain links TRBV27 with TRBJ2-2; D may be TRBD2 (5 bases). CDR3 size: 16 residues. Trimming removed 6 bases at V and 5 bases at J, with 19 bases between. Germline V gene data show CDR1 as MNHEY and CDR2 as SMNVEV (reference sequence). As DNA, the CDR3 is TGTGCCAGCAGCTTCCAGTCTGAACTAGGGACCGGGGAGCTGTTTTTT. Amino acids: CASSFQSELGTGELFF.

The rearrangement joins TRBV4-1 to TRBJ2-5; D gene ambiguous. The ends were cut back, 0 bases at V and 4 bases at J, with 18 bases in the middle. The CDR3 sequence is 17 residues long. The germline gives CDR1 MGHRA, CDR2 YSYEKL. The CDR3 sequence is CASSQDLRQVLGETQYF. CDR3 in DNA: TGCGCCAGCAGCCAAGATCTGCGCCAGGTCTTAGGAGAGACCCAGTACTTC.

The J gene is TRBJ2-2, the V gene TRBV30; 12 bases line up with TRBD1. After removal of 2 bases from V and 4 bases from J, the junction contained 11 bases not matched to a gene. CDR1 is GTSNPN and CDR2 is SVGIG in the germline V gene (reference sequence). The CDR3 is made up of 18 amino acids. Here the CDR3 reads CAWSSGVGDRGPTGELFF. In nucleotides, the CDR3 is TGTGCCTGGAGTAGTGGGGTGGGGGACAGGGGGCCCACCGGGGAGCTGTTTTTT. Supplemented by reference TRBV30 and TRBJ2-2, the full variable domain reads SQTIHQWPATLVQPVGSPLSLECTVEGTSNPNLYWYRQAAGRGLQLLFYSVGIGQISSEVPQNLSASRPQDRQFILSSKKLLLSDSGFYLCAWSSGVGDRGPTGELFFGEGSRLTVL.

This clone was seen only once. J is TRBJ2-2 and V is TRBV6-1; perhaps TRBD1 as D (5 bases). Germline CDR1 and CDR2: MNHNS and SASEGT. The germline V and J ends were trimmed by 4 bases and 4 bases, with 7 bases remaining between them. The length of the CDR3 is 13 residues. DNA of the CDR3: TGTGCCAGCAGTGGGCAGGGCACCGGGGAGCTGTTTTTT. As protein: CASSGQGTGELFF.

The CDR3 reads CASSESIYVGGVGMAFF. The CDR3 DNA reads as TGTGCCAGCAGTGAATCAATTTACGTAGGGGGGGTTGGTATGGCTTTCTTT. V gene TRBV25-1 combines with J gene TRBJ1-1; possible D gene TRBD1, 6 bases. The CDR3 sequence is 17 residues long. CDR1 is MGHDK and CDR2 is SYGVNS in the germline V gene. With 1 base removed from V and 11 bases from J, the gap between germline ends came to 26 bases.

This sequence joins TRBV9 and TRBJ1-6; 10 bases map to TRBD1. Germline assignment: CDR1 SGDLS and CDR2 YYNGEE. The CDR3 has 18 amino acids. V trimming: 3 bases; J trimming: 2 bases; junction bases outside the gene matches: 8. CDR3 DNA sequence: TGTGCCAGCAGCGGGGGACAGGGGAACCTCCCCTATAATTCACCCCTCCACTTT. Residues: CASSGGQGNLPYNSPLHF.

This CDR3 reads CSVIGQGEDNYGYTF. Here the CDR3 DNA reads TGCAGCGTTATAGGACAGGGTGAGGATAACTATGGCTACACCTTC. The chain is built from TRBV29-1 and TRBJ1-2; 8 nucleotides align to TRBD1. V shed 5 bases, J shed 1 base, and the junction held 9 bases outside the gene matches. CDR3 length: 15 amino acids. Germline V lookup: CDR1 SQVTM, CDR2 ANQGSEA.